Listed here is a single T cell receptor beta chain. The antigen remains undetermined. This record belongs to a study of cytomegalovirus exposure and HLA in healthy donors. Study-level results: A list of roughly 180 TCR beta chains associated with cytomegalovirus was given. The authors confirmed in vitro that three CMV-associated chains were specific for CMV antigens. Upon later analysis, TCR association rates were observed to vary by HLA locus, being highest for DRB1 and lowest for HLA-C. A later analysis by the authors found several of the most significant clusters apparently linked to common viral pathogens.

The V end was cut by 1 base, the J end by 6 bases, with 13 bases between. The CDR3 loop spans 14 amino acids. Germline values: CDR1 MNHEY, CDR2 SVGAGI. Use of 60 Vbeta and 13 Jbeta primers characterized the PCR. The table came from immunoSEQ multiplex PCR; TCRdb's copy has only in-frame clones and leaves some out. The sample consists of about 120,000 clones, roughly 65% of them appearing once. The TCR sequence derives from a man aged 35 to 55 in good health and CMV-seropositive. The sample was PBMCs. The V and J genes are TRBV6-5 and TRBJ2-7; tentative D call: TRBD2 (5 bases). CDR3 protein: CASSYLGSSGEQYF. The CDR3 nucleotides read TGTGCCAGCAGTTACTTGGGGAGTTCTGGCGAGCAGTACTTC.